This TCR beta chain was captured by sequencing in a study of T cells in Graves' hyperthyroidism and ophthalmopathy. Each person with ophthalmopathy scored at least 3 on the Clinical Activity Score, reached NOSPECS grade 4 or higher, and had been ill under 3 months. Uncontrolled infection, other autoimmune disease, pregnancy or lactation barred patients from enrollment. RNA transcripts served as the template for amplifying TCR beta CDR3 regions. TCR CDR3 regions were first amplified by RT-PCR with HTBI primers. A single record per CDR3 protein comes from TCRdb applying MiXCR to the multiplex PCR reads. Among around 610,000 distinct CDR3 sequences, roughly 15% were seen once, and the ten largest hold around 4.5%. CDR1 is MNHEY and CDR2 is SVGAGI in the germline V gene. Trimming took 4 bases from V and 4 from J, leaving 22 bases between them. There are 17 residues in the CDR3. This clonotype has a handful of counts.

The chain carries TRBV6-5 and TRBJ1-2; D possibly corresponds to TRBD1 (6 bases). This clonotype was obtained from a woman aged 40 to 49 with Graves' ophthalmopathy. Sequenced input: blood. The CDR3 is CASSSDRSTHSSYGYTF. CDR3 bases: TGTGCCAGCAGTTCCGACAGGTCAACCCATTCGAGCTATGGCTACACCTTC.